Shown below are 31 T cell receptor beta chains from a single sample sequenced in a study of T-cell memory formation after mild COVID-19 (dated by TCRdb to about 2021). Libraries came from 5' RACE. The sequencer listed for this sample is Illumina NovaSeq 6000. TCRdb itself trimmed the public reads at Q25 with fastp, ran MiXCR and retained productive beta chains. CDR3 protein duplicates are merged, each entry listing the most common genes and DNA. Within this sample are under 400,000 distinct CDR3 sequences, with around 28% of them counted one time only. The ten largest clones capture approximately 15% of the sample. The sample consisted of PBMCs or a T cell subset sorted from them (not recorded which). These TCRs come from an adult woman who had mild COVID-19 (a few samples of this study predate the infection). The sample titles of this study are shuffled in the database, so cell type and time point are left out; the donor was told from shared clones.

This clonotype was recorded many times. This chain links TRBV2 with TRBJ2-7, with TRBD1 matching over 10 bases. With 0 bases clipped from V and 6 bases from J, the junction kept 8 bases outside the gene matches. The germline V gene has CDR1 SNHLY and CDR2 FYNNEI. The CDR3 length is 16 residues. The CDR3 coding sequence is TGTGCCAGCAGTGAAGCCTTGGACAGGGGGGCTGTCGAGCAGTACTTC. Translating gives CASSEALDRGAVEQYF.

The rearrangement joins TRBV18 to TRBJ2-1; 9 bases map to TRBD2. In germline, CDR1 is KGHSH, CDR2 LQKENI. This CDR3 has 17 residues. V was clipped by 3 bases and J by 2 bases; unmatched bases: 8. Here the CDR3 reads CASSPPGLAGPYNEQFF. The CDR3 coding sequence is TGTGCCAGCTCACCGCCGGGTCTAGCGGGGCCCTACAATGAGCAGTTCTTC.

The V and J genes are TRBV6-4 and TRBJ2-3; D is unresolved. The V and J ends lost 5 bases and 2 bases respectively, with 14 bases between them. The germline gives CDR1 MRHNA, CDR2 SNTAGT. This CDR3 has 15 residues. The DNA of the CDR3 is TGTGCCAGCAGTCAACAGACTGGAGACACAGATACGCAGTATTTT. Translated, it gives CASSQQTGDTDTQYF.

Note on this clonotype: Just one base apart from a much larger clone, this may be a read error. The V gene is TRBV7-9, the J gene TRBJ2-7, with D perhaps TRBD1 (5 bases). There are 13 residues in the CDR3. From germline, CDR1 is SEHNR and CDR2 FQNEAQ (reference sequence). The V gene lost 2 bases and the J gene lost 2 bases, with 7 bases spanning the gap. CDR3 nucleotide sequence: TGTGCCAGCAGCTTACCAGGGCCCTACGAGCAGTACTTC. As protein: CASSLPGPYEQYF.

This clonotype was picked up a small number of times. J is TRBJ2-3 and V is TRBV7-8, with 9 nucleotides matching TRBD2. CDR1 is SGHVS, CDR2 FQNEAQ, per germline. V shed 6 bases, J shed 6 bases, and the junction held 13 bases outside the gene matches. CDR3 length: 16 amino acids. The CDR3 reads CASSFKGLAIADTQYF. CDR3 nucleotides: TGTGCCAGCAGTTTCAAAGGACTAGCGATAGCGGATACGCAGTATTTT.

In its sample, this clonotype was seen a few times. At one of its ends the junction is not consistent with the germline gene, which may arise from a read error. The genes are TRBV7-2 and TRBJ2-5; a possible D gene is TRBD1 (6 bases). Germline V lookup: CDR1 SGHTA, CDR2 FQGNSA. This CDR3 comprises 16 residues. Here the CDR3 DNA reads TGTGCCAGCAGCTTAGTATCGTCAGGGGTCGGAGAGACACAGTACTTC. This sequence encodes CASSLVSSGVGETQYF.

V and J are TRBV3-1 and TRBJ2-7, with D maybe TRBD2 (7 bases). The CDR3 spans 14 residues. Germline V gene lookup returns CDR1 LGHDT and CDR2 YNNKEL (reference sequence). Trimming cost V 3 bases and J 6 bases, with 15 bases left between them. This chain's CDR3 is CASSQSWGGGEQYF. CDR3 nucleotide sequence: TGTGCCAGCAGCCAGTCCTGGGGGGGCGGCGAGCAGTACTTC.

The J gene is TRBJ1-2, the V gene TRBV12-3 or TRBV12-4; D may be TRBD1 (6 bases). The CDR3 runs to 12 residues. Trimming left V 8 bases short and J 8 bases short, with 15 bases between. CDR3: CASDGDTGGYTF. In DNA, the CDR3 is TGTGCCAGCGACGGGGACACGGGAGGCTACACCTTC.

This clonotype was picked up a small number of times. This chain links TRBV7-9 with TRBJ2-3; the D is unclear. CDR1 SEHNR and CDR2 FQNEAQ come from the germline V gene (reference sequence). The CDR3 runs to 17 residues. V was trimmed by 0 bases and J by 3 bases, leaving 16 bases between them. The CDR3 nucleotides are TGTGCCAGCAGCTTAGCTCTTGGAGACGTGAAAACAGATACGCAGTATTTT. Amino acids: CASSLALGDVKTDTQYF.

The chain employs TRBV7-6 and TRBJ2-7; TRBD1 agrees at 10 bases. Germline CDR1 reads SGHVS; CDR2 reads FNYEAQ. This CDR3 comprises 15 residues. With V trimmed by 5 bases and J by 5 bases, 9 bases remained unmatched. The CDR3 DNA sequence: TGTGCCAGCAGCACCCGGGACAGGGGTTGGGACGAGCAGTACTTC. Translating gives CASSTRDRGWDEQYF.

This chain uses TRBV11-2 with TRBJ2-2, with D maybe TRBD1 (6 bases). This CDR3 has 14 amino acids. Germline values: CDR1 SGHAT, CDR2 FQNNGV. Trimming shortened V by 5 bases and J by 6 bases, and 13 bases separated the two germline ends. The CDR3 spells CASSTQGFAGELFF. In nucleotides, the CDR3 is TGTGCCAGCAGCACACAGGGTTTCGCCGGGGAGCTGTTTTTT. The full variable domain, its missing parts supplied by reference TRBV11-2 and TRBJ2-2, is EAGVAQSPRYKIIEKRQSVAFWCNPISGHATLYWYQQILGQGPKLLIQFQNNGVVDDSQLPKDRFSAERLKGVDSTLKIQPAKLEDSAVYLCASSTQGFAGELFFGEGSRLTVL.

This chain links TRBV21-1 with TRBJ2-7; TRBD2 is the table's D call, not checked against the DNA. TRBV21-1 is a known pseudogene. This CDR3 has 13 amino acids. The CDR3 protein is CASSNMFPPWQYF. The CDR3 nucleotides are TGTGCCAGCAGCAATATGTTCCCTCCGTGGCAGTACTTC.

This clonotype was observed a few times. The chain is built from TRBV5-4 and TRBJ2-2; 8 nucleotides align to TRBD1. The V gene end was trimmed by 2 bases and the J gene end by 5 bases; junction bases not matched to a gene: 8. From germline, CDR1 is SGHNT and CDR2 YYREEE (reference sequence). The CDR3 runs 16 residues. In DNA, the CDR3 is TGTGCCAGCAGCTTCGGACAGGGCGCGGGGACCGGGGAGCTGTTTTTT. Protein product: CASSFGQGAGTGELFF.

The sample holds a few counts of this clonotype. V gene TRBV5-6 combines with J gene TRBJ1-2; D is ambiguous. The CDR3 runs 12 residues. The V end lost 4 bases, the J end lost 7 bases, and 11 bases lay between the germline ends. CDR1 SGHDT and CDR2 YYEEEE come from the germline V gene. The CDR3 protein is CASSPGPGGYTF. The CDR3, as DNA: TGTGCCAGCAGCCCCGGACCCGGTGGCTACACCTTC.

This sequence joins TRBV7-3 and TRBJ1-2, with D unresolved. Looked up from germline, CDR1 is SGHTA and CDR2 is FQGTGA. The CDR3 contains 14 residues. Trimming cost V 5 bases and J 7 bases, with 17 bases left between them. The CDR3 is CASSPQLDGTGYTF. The DNA of the CDR3 is TGTGCCAGCAGCCCCCAGCTCGACGGAACTGGCTACACCTTC.

The chain combines TRBV7-2 with TRBJ2-6; D is uncertain. Germline CDR1 SGHTA, CDR2 FQGNSA. Deletions cut 6 bases from V and 0 bases from J, with 9 bases between. The CDR3 has 15 residues. As DNA, the CDR3 is TGTGCCAGCAGGGTCCAGACCTCTGGGGCCAACGTCCTGACTTTC. Encoded protein: CASRVQTSGANVLTF.

The CDR3 loop is CASRHRAGTQDGDEQFF. As DNA, the CDR3 is TGCGCCAGCAGGCACAGAGCGGGGACGCAAGATGGGGATGAGCAGTTCTTC. The chain carries TRBV5-1 and TRBJ2-1; 7 bases are shared with TRBD2. In germline, CDR1 is SGHRS, CDR2 YFSETQ. The V gene end was trimmed by 5 bases and the J gene end by 8 bases; junction bases not matched to a gene: 19. The CDR3 spans 17 residues.

This chain uses TRBV18 with TRBJ1-2; D gene ambiguous. V was cut by 6 bases and J by 0 bases, with 14 bases left in between. The CDR3 covers 15 residues. Germline CDR1 KGHSH, CDR2 LQKENI. CDR3 amino acids: CASSHAGTSNYGYTF. The CDR3 region has the DNA TGTGCCAGCTCCCACGCCGGCACCTCTAACTATGGCTACACCTTC.

Only a few counts were recorded for this clonotype. The J gene is TRBJ2-1, the V gene TRBV24-1; TRBD2 matches 7 bases. The junction had 6 bases not matched to a gene; V was cut back by 4 bases and J by 10 bases. The CDR3 spans 13 residues. From germline, CDR1 is KGHDR and CDR2 SFDVKD. The CDR3 DNA reads TGTGCCACCAGTGACCCTGGACTAGTCGAGCAGTTCTTC. Protein sequence: CATSDPGLVEQFF.

The V call is TRBV7-2, the J call TRBJ1-5; 7 bases match TRBD1. The V and J ends lost 2 bases and 4 bases, in that order; junction bases with no gene match: 8. Germline V gives CDR1 SGHTA, CDR2 FQGNSA. This CDR3 contains 16 residues. CDR3 region: CASSLSGTVNNQPQHF. CDR3 DNA sequence: TGTGCCAGCAGCTTATCAGGGACAGTAAATAATCAGCCCCAGCATTTT.

The sample holds a few counts of this clonotype. This chain uses TRBV24-1 with TRBJ2-5; the D gene is possibly TRBD2 (5 bases). In germline, CDR1 is KGHDR, CDR2 SFDVKD. This CDR3 is built from 13 residues. The V gene lost 2 bases and the J gene lost 5 bases, with 8 bases spanning the gap. Here the CDR3 DNA reads TGTGCCACCAGTGATTCACCGGGGGAGACCCAGTACTTC. This sequence encodes CATSDSPGETQYF.

This clonotype was detected a few times. The chain has TRBV29-1 and TRBJ2-1; TRBD2 matches 14 bases. This CDR3 is 17 amino acids long. Germline assignment: CDR1 SQVTM and CDR2 ANQGSEA. The V segment lost 1 base and the J segment 5 bases; nucleotides outside the gene matches: 7. The CDR3 here is CSVEGLGLAGVHNEQFF. The CDR3 DNA reads TGCAGCGTTGAAGGCTTGGGACTAGCGGGAGTCCACAATGAGCAGTTCTTC.

DNA of the CDR3: TGTGCCAGCAGCCAAGAGGGCTGGACGAACACTGAAGCTTTCTTT. As protein: CASSQEGWTNTEAFF. The chain employs TRBV14 and TRBJ1-1; D is unresolved. CDR3 length equals 15 residues. CDR1 and CDR2 (germline): SGHDN, FVKESK. V was cut by 0 bases and J by 1 base, with 9 bases left in between. The full variable domain, rest sourced from reference TRBV14 and TRBJ1-1, is EAGVTQFPSHSVIEKGQTVTLRCDPISGHDNLYWYRRVMGKEIKFLLHFVKESKQDESGMPNNRFLAERTGGTYSTLKVQPAELEDSGVYFCASSQEGWTNTEAFFGQGTRLTVV.

The chain combines TRBV29-1 with TRBJ1-2; perhaps TRBD1 as D (5 bases). Trimming pared 4 bases from V and 1 base from J, leaving 13 bases between. From germline, CDR1 is SQVTM and CDR2 ANQGSEA. The CDR3 contains 14 residues. The CDR3 coding sequence is TGCAGCGTTGCCGGGACGGCAAATAACTATGGCTACACCTTC. Translation: CSVAGTANNYGYTF.

The chain joins TRBV2 to TRBJ1-5; TRBD1 might be the D (5 bases). V lost 3 bases, J lost 1 base, and 13 bases lay in between. This CDR3 comprises 16 residues. From germline, CDR1 is SNHLY and CDR2 FYNNEI. CDR3 sequence: CASSDDAGRSNQPQHF. CDR3 nucleotide sequence: TGTGCCAGCAGTGATGATGCAGGGCGAAGCAATCAGCCCCAGCATTTT.

CDR3 protein: CASSLGGLVNDEQYF. In DNA form, the CDR3 reads TGTGCCAGCAGCCTGGGGGGACTAGTTAATGACGAGCAGTACTTC. This chain links TRBV3-1 with TRBJ2-7, with 8 bases matching TRBD2. CDR1 LGHDT and CDR2 YNNKEL come from the germline V gene (reference sequence). This CDR3 spans 15 amino acids. V lost 4 bases, J lost 5 bases, and 10 bases stayed unmatched.

The gene calls are TRBV24-1 and TRBJ2-1, with a tentative D call TRBD1 (6 bases). V was cut by 3 bases and J by 6 bases, with 20 bases left in between. Per germline, CDR1 KGHDR and CDR2 SFDVKD. This CDR3 is built from 17 residues. CDR3 DNA sequence: TGTGCCACCAGTGATCGGCGCCAGGGGATGGTCCTCAATGAGCAGTTCTTC. It codes for CATSDRRQGMVLNEQFF.

V is TRBV7-3 and J is TRBJ2-3; D is undetermined. Trimming cost V 2 bases and J 0 bases, with 9 bases left between them. Germline CDR1 reads SGHTA; CDR2 reads FQGTGA. This CDR3 comprises 15 residues. CDR3 sequence reads: CASSLSAASTDTQYF. The CDR3 DNA reads TGTGCCAGCAGCTTATCCGCCGCTAGCACAGATACGCAGTATTTT.

This clonotype has a handful of counts. V gene TRBV12-3 or TRBV12-4 combines with J gene TRBJ2-3; no firm D call. Trimming took 5 bases from V and 2 from J, leaving 11 bases between them. This CDR3 is built from 14 residues. CDR3 DNA: TGTGCCAGCAGTCCCCAATCCACCACAGATACGCAGTATTTT. Translating it yields CASSPQSTTDTQYF.

The chain carries TRBV27 and TRBJ2-1; 10 bases are a match to TRBD2. Trimming removed 5 bases from V and 4 bases from J; junction bases left unmatched: 8. The CDR3 sequence is 16 residues long. Per germline, CDR1 MNHEY and CDR2 SMNVEV (reference sequence). In DNA form, the CDR3 reads TGTGCCAGCAGTCCCTTGCTAGCGGGGGCATACAATGAGCAGTTCTTC. Protein sequence: CASSPLLAGAYNEQFF.

This clonotype was found a few times. The chain couples TRBV7-9 to TRBJ1-4; D possibly corresponds to TRBD1 (6 bases). CDR1 and CDR2 (germline): SEHNR, FQNEAQ (reference sequence). With 5 bases removed from V and 4 bases from J, the gap between germline ends came to 20 bases. This CDR3 has 17 residues. DNA for the CDR3: TGTGCCAGCAGCGTCAACCCGGGGGCAGCCAGTAATGAAAAACTGTTTTTT. Residues: CASSVNPGAASNEKLFF.